Following are 28 T cell receptor beta chains from one sample sequenced in a study of blood T cell repertoires in COVID-19. Using immunoSEQ multiplex PCR, the repertoire was profiled, and TCRdb retains in-frame clones only, with some absent. The table lists about 340,000 clones, around nine tenths of them singletons, with about 7% in the top ten. Sequencing was carried out using peripheral blood. These receptors originate from a woman between 65 and 79 years old with COVID-19, enrolled during active disease.

The chain has TRBV28 and TRBJ1-1, with 12 bases aligning to TRBD1. J lost 1 base, V lost 3 bases, and 6 bases had no gene match. The CDR3 sequence is 17 residues long. Germline CDR1 and CDR2: MDHEN and SYDVKM. CDR3 nucleotide sequence: TGTGCCAGCAGTTTGGGAGGGACAGGGGGCGGGAACACTGAAGCTTTCTTT. Translating it yields CASSLGGTGGGNTEAFF.

This clone was picked up one time. The genes are TRBV2 and TRBJ2-7; weak D call: TRBD1 (6 bases). V shed 1 base and J shed 7 bases, with 17 bases lying between them. The CDR3 extends over 15 amino acids. The germline gives CDR1 SNHLY, CDR2 FYNNEI. CDR3 amino acids: CASSEERDRLGEQYF. In DNA form, the CDR3 reads TGTGCCAGCAGTGAAGAACGAGACAGGCTGGGGGAGCAGTACTTC.

This clone was seen more than once but under ten times. This chain uses TRBV14 with TRBJ1-1, with D possibly TRBD1 on 6 matching bases. This CDR3 has 16 residues. Trimming cost V 0 bases and J 4 bases, with 15 bases left between them. In germline, CDR1 is SGHDN, CDR2 FVKESK. The CDR3, as DNA: TGTGCCAGCAGCCAAGATGAGGTGACAGGAGGCACTGAAGCTTTCTTT. This translates into CASSQDEVTGGTEAFF.

The chain recombines TRBV6-5 with TRBJ2-7; TRBD2 matches 7 bases. Per germline, CDR1 MNHEY and CDR2 SVGAGI. Losses at the gene ends were 5 bases for V and 2 bases for J; bases not matched to a gene: 6. The CDR3 runs 14 residues. CDR3 in DNA: TGTGCCAGCAGTCCCGGGAGGAGTACCTACGAGCAGTACTTC. This sequence encodes CASSPGRSTYEQYF.

The chain recombines TRBV7-2 with TRBJ1-2; TRBD1 matches 7 bases. The V and J ends lost 3 bases and 4 bases, in that order; junction bases with no gene match: 8. The CDR3 is made up of 15 amino acids. Germline CDR1 is SGHTA and CDR2 is FQGNSA. The CDR3 protein is CASSFTGRGTYGYTF. The CDR3 DNA is TGTGCCAGCAGCTTTACGGGCAGGGGGACCTATGGCTACACCTTC.

V gene TRBV2 combines with J gene TRBJ2-7; 7 positions agree with TRBD2. J gave up 1 base and V 6 bases, and 3 bases lay outside the gene matches. Germline V gene sequence: CDR1 SNHLY, CDR2 FYNNEI. There are 13 residues in the CDR3. CDR3 residues: CASRDGRSYEQYF. CDR3 in DNA: TGTGCCAGCAGGGACGGGAGGTCCTACGAGCAGTACTTC.

The chain's CDR3 is CATSGGLFNEQFF. CDR3 nucleotide sequence: TGTGCCACCAGTGGGGGACTATTCAATGAGCAGTTCTTC. V gene TRBV24-1 combines with J gene TRBJ2-1, with TRBD2 matching over 7 bases. Germline V CDR1 and CDR2: KGHDR, SFDVKD. V lost 5 bases to trimming and J lost 6 bases; unmatched junction nucleotides: 3. The CDR3 loop spans 13 amino acids.

The chain has TRBV5-1 and TRBJ2-7, with 12 bases aligning to TRBD1. V lost 4 bases, J lost 7 bases, and 6 bases stayed unmatched. The CDR3 loop spans 14 amino acids. Per germline, CDR1 SGHRS and CDR2 YFSETQ. The CDR3 bases are TGCGCCAGCAGCGAGGGACAGGGGGCGAGGGAGCAGTACTTC. It yields the protein CASSEGQGAREQYF.

The chain recombines TRBV7-2 with TRBJ2-5, with 7 bases lining up with TRBD1. Germline trimming cut 4 bases from V and 5 bases from J; bases unmatched to any gene: 10. The V gene's germline CDR1 is SGHTA and CDR2 FQGNSA. CDR3 length equals 15 residues. The CDR3 loop is CASSSRQGQGETQYF. The CDR3 nucleotides are TGTGCCAGCAGCTCTCGACAGGGACAAGGGGAGACCCAGTACTTC.

This chain joins TRBV24-1 and TRBJ2-3, with D possibly being TRBD2 (5 bases). Germline CDR1 KGHDR, CDR2 SFDVKD. This CDR3 spans 14 amino acids. Deletions cut 9 bases from V and 0 bases from J, with 12 bases between. CDR3 nucleotides: TGTGCCACCCGGGAACGGCTTAGCACAGATACGCAGTATTTT. Protein: CATRERLSTDTQYF.

The genes are TRBV5-8 and TRBJ2-5, with 8 bases identical to TRBD1. This CDR3 has 14 residues. From germline, CDR1 is SGHTS and CDR2 YDEGEE. V was clipped by 4 bases and J by 2 bases; unmatched bases: 4. The CDR3 DNA sequence: TGTGCCAGCAGCCCCTGGACAGGGCAAGAGACCCAGTACTTC. Its translation: CASSPWTGQETQYF.

The CDR3 loop reads CASNPTGKDEKLFF. CDR3 nucleotide sequence: TGTGCCAGCAATCCGACAGGGAAAGATGAAAAACTGTTTTTT. The chain employs TRBV6-5 and TRBJ1-4, with 7 bases lining up with TRBD1. CDR1 is MNHEY and CDR2 is SVGAGI in the germline V gene. V lost 7 bases and J lost 6; bases outside the gene matches: 8. The CDR3 runs to 14 residues.

The CDR3 reads CASSSSGGLYEQYF. For the CDR3, the DNA is TGTGCCAGCAGTTCTAGCGGGGGCCTCTACGAGCAGTACTTC. The chain has TRBV6-2 or TRBV6-3 and TRBJ2-7, with 10 positions matching TRBD2. Trimming at V came to 4 bases and at J to 3 bases, leaving 3 bases not matched to a gene. CDR3 length: 14 residues. Germline CDR1 and CDR2: MNHEY and SVGEGT.

The chain uses TRBV6-5 and TRBJ1-3; D is possibly TRBD1 (5 bases). This CDR3 spans 14 amino acids. The V gene's germline CDR1 is MNHEY and CDR2 SVGAGI. Trimming pared 7 bases from V and 2 bases from J, leaving 12 bases between. The CDR3 sequence is CASIQGPAGNTIYF. As DNA, the CDR3 is TGTGCCAGCATTCAGGGTCCGGCTGGAAACACCATATATTTT.

The DNA of the CDR3 is TGTGCCAGCAGTTACAGGGCTAGCGGGGGGGCCCGCAATGAGCAGTTCTTC. Translated, it gives CASSYRASGGARNEQFF. This chain connects TRBV6-2 or TRBV6-3 to TRBJ2-1; 12 bases align to TRBD2. Per germline, CDR1 MNHEY and CDR2 SVGEGT. The CDR3 extends over 17 amino acids. The V and J ends lost 2 bases and 6 bases, in that order; junction bases with no gene match: 8.

The sample holds a few counts of this clone. The rearrangement links TRBV3-1 (or the pseudogene TRBV3-2) to TRBJ2-5; D gene ambiguous. V lost 4 bases, J lost 2 bases, and 8 bases lay in between. CDR1 is LGHDT, CDR2 YNNKEL, per germline (reference sequence). CDR3 length: 13 residues. This chain's CDR3 is CASSLRGQETQYF. For the CDR3, the DNA is TGTGCCAGCAGCCTCAGAGGACAAGAGACCCAGTACTTC.

V gene TRBV27 combines with J gene TRBJ1-3; D call uncertain. Germline V gene lookup returns CDR1 MNHEY and CDR2 SMNVEV (reference sequence). The V end was cut by 4 bases, the J end by 0 bases, with 10 bases between. The CDR3 spans 15 residues. CDR3 sequence (DNA): TGTGCCAGCAGTTATATCCCTCTCTCTGGAAACACCATATATTTT. Its protein is CASSYIPLSGNTIYF.

This chain uses TRBV9 with TRBJ2-3; the match to TRBD2 covers 11 bases. The germline gives CDR1 SGDLS, CDR2 YYNGEE. Unmatched junction bases numbered 3, after V lost 3 bases and J lost 3 bases. This CDR3 has 15 amino acids. CDR3: CASSARLAGTDTQYF. The DNA of the CDR3 is TGTGCCAGCAGCGCCAGACTAGCGGGGACAGATACGCAGTATTTT.

The chain employs TRBV19 and TRBJ2-1; TRBD2 agrees at 11 bases. Germline CDR1 and CDR2: LNHDA and SQIVND (reference sequence). The CDR3 sequence is 18 residues long. V was clipped by 5 bases and J by 1 base; unmatched bases: 10. Written as DNA, the CDR3 is TGTGCCAGTAGTTCGTTCCTCCTAGCGGGGGGATCCTACAATGAGCAGTTCTTC. As protein: CASSSFLLAGGSYNEQFF.

Here the CDR3 reads CASSRDESTGYGYTF. CDR3 nucleotides: TGCGCCAGCAGCCGAGACGAGTCTACAGGGTATGGCTACACCTTC. V gene TRBV4-1 combines with J gene TRBJ1-2, with D perhaps TRBD1 (6 bases). CDR1 and CDR2 (germline): MGHRA, YSYEKL. This CDR3 region has 15 residues. V lost 4 bases and J lost 5, with 17 bases in between.

This clone showed up just once. The chain uses TRBV19 and TRBJ1-1; 9 bases are a match to TRBD1. Germline assignment: CDR1 LNHDA and CDR2 SQIVND (reference sequence). The CDR3 runs to 13 residues. Trimming at V came to 9 bases and at J to 5 bases, leaving 7 bases not matched to a gene. The CDR3 protein is CASSSGTGTEAFF. The CDR3, as DNA: TGTGCCAGCTCTTCGGGGACAGGGACTGAAGCTTTCTTT.

The rearrangement links TRBV5-1 to TRBJ1-2; D unclear. Trimming removed 7 bases from V and 7 bases from J, with 26 bases in between. The CDR3 consists of 16 residues. From germline, CDR1 is SGHRS and CDR2 YFSETQ. CDR3 sequence: CASRLEVTQVGPGYTF. The CDR3 DNA follows: TGCGCCAGCCGGTTGGAGGTAACCCAGGTTGGGCCTGGCTACACCTTC.

This clone was seen many times. The chain carries TRBV27 and TRBJ1-5, with 7 bases that match TRBD1. V shed 4 bases, J shed 5 bases, and the junction held 2 bases outside the gene matches. This CDR3 spans 13 amino acids. Germline V gene sequence: CDR1 MNHEY, CDR2 SMNVEV (reference sequence). This CDR3 is CASSSDRDQPQHF. Here the CDR3 DNA reads TGTGCCAGCAGTTCCGACAGGGATCAGCCCCAGCATTTT.

The table lists this clone with a count of one. The rearrangement uses TRBV21-1 and TRBJ1-2; the table's D call TRBD1 went unverified against the DNA. TRBV21-1 is described as a pseudogene. The CDR3 extends over 15 amino acids. The CDR3 sequence: CASSNAGQHYPGYTF. The CDR3 nucleotides read TGTGCCAGCAGCAATGCGGGACAGCATTACCCCGGCTACACCTTC.

The chain combines TRBV27 with TRBJ1-3; a weak D match, TRBD1 (5 bases). Germline V gives CDR1 MNHEY, CDR2 SMNVEV (reference sequence). The CDR3 is 18 residues long. The V gene lost 2 bases and the J gene lost 2 bases, with 19 bases spanning the gap. The CDR3 region is CASSLKTPGPMAGNTIYF. The CDR3 bases are TGTGCCAGCAGTTTAAAAACCCCAGGGCCGATGGCTGGAAACACCATATATTTT.

This rearrangement joins TRBV11-2 to TRBJ2-7; D is uncertain. Trimming shortened V by 4 bases and J by 4 bases, and 5 bases separated the two germline ends. The CDR3 has 11 amino acids. Germline lookup yields CDR1 SGHAT and CDR2 FQNNGV. In nucleotides, the CDR3 is TGTGCCAGCAGCTCTCCTTACGAGCAGTACTTC. This codes for CASSSPYEQYF.

The chain couples TRBV10-3 to TRBJ1-1; the match to TRBD1 covers 12 bases. J gave up 1 base and V 2 bases, and 5 bases lay outside the gene matches. The germline gives CDR1 ENHRY, CDR2 SYGVKD. The CDR3 totals 17 residues. CDR3 residues: CAISEGTGGPKNTEAFF. CDR3 coding DNA: TGTGCCATCAGTGAGGGGACAGGGGGCCCGAAGAACACTGAAGCTTTCTTT.

This clone is a singleton in its sample. The genes are TRBV7-2 and TRBJ2-7, with 9 bases identical to TRBD2. The CDR3 runs to 15 residues. From germline, CDR1 is SGHTA and CDR2 FQGNSA. J lost 4 bases, V lost 2 bases, and 6 bases had no gene match. For the CDR3, the DNA is TGTGCCAGCAGCTTATCGGCGGCGGGGGGGTACGAGCAGTACTTC. Its protein product is CASSLSAAGGYEQYF.